Following are 31 T cell receptor beta chains from one sample sequenced in a study of control samples from healthy donors and cancer patients. The table came from immunoSEQ multiplex PCR; TCRdb's copy has only in-frame clones and leaves some out. This table has more than 80,000 clones, 80% to 95% appearing once. The sequencing sample was made of blood. The receptors derive from a man aged 18 to 35 in good health.

This chain joins TRBV5-1 and TRBJ1-5; no clear D. The CDR3 is made up of 16 amino acids. V lost 4 bases and J 0 bases, leaving 14 bases between the germline ends. Looked up from germline, CDR1 is SGHRS and CDR2 is YFSETQ. DNA of the CDR3: TGCGCCAGCAGCCCGAATGTGGGCAGTAGCAATCAGCCCCAGCATTTT. Translated, it gives CASSPNVGSSNQPQHF.

This chain uses TRBV4-1 with TRBJ2-3, with D tentatively TRBD2 (6 bases). Germline assignment: CDR1 MGHRA and CDR2 YSYEKL. The CDR3 sequence is 13 residues long. V gave up 1 base and J gave up 10 bases, with 12 bases separating them. CDR3 protein: CASSQVVGGSQYF. The DNA of the CDR3 is TGCGCCAGCAGCCAAGTTGTCGGGGGTTCGCAGTATTTT.

The chain combines TRBV10-1 with TRBJ2-7; D possibly corresponds to TRBD2 (5 bases). The CDR3 is 11 amino acids. Germline assignment: CDR1 WNHNN and CDR2 SYGVQD (reference sequence). Trimming shortened V by 4 bases and J by 5 bases, and 6 bases separated the two germline ends. The CDR3 sequence is CASSVGDEQYF. The CDR3 DNA reads TGCGCCAGCAGTGTGGGAGACGAGCAGTACTTC.

The genes are TRBV30 and TRBJ2-7; D may be TRBD1 (5 bases). The germline gives CDR1 GTSNPN, CDR2 SVGIG (reference sequence). V was pared by 2 bases and J by 7 bases, with 9 bases between. The CDR3 is 11 amino acids. CDR3 sequence reads: CAWSLGEEQYF. The CDR3 DNA reads TGTGCCTGGAGTCTAGGGGAAGAGCAGTACTTC.

The chain joins TRBV5-6 to TRBJ1-6, with 11 bases aligning to TRBD1. Germline V gene data show CDR1 as SGHDT and CDR2 as YYEEEE. With 3 bases clipped from V and 8 bases from J, the junction kept 7 bases outside the gene matches. The CDR3 covers 16 residues. This CDR3 is CASSYRTGGWYSPLHF. The CDR3 region has the DNA TGTGCCAGCAGCTACCGGACAGGGGGCTGGTATTCACCCCTCCACTTT. The complete variable domain, with remaining parts taken from reference TRBV5-6 and TRBJ1-6, reads DAGVTQSPTHLIKTRGQQVTLRCSPKSGHDTVSWYQQALGQGPQFIFQYYEEEERQRGNFPDRFSGHQFPNYSSELNVNALLLGDSALYLCASSYRTGGWYSPLHFGNGTRLTVT.

V usage is TRBV14 and J usage is TRBJ2-5; D is uncertain. The CDR3 extends over 14 amino acids. Germline V CDR1 and CDR2: SGHDN, FVKESK. Trimming left V 4 bases short and J 2 bases short, with 11 bases between. CDR3 in DNA: TGTGCCAGCAGCCGAGGCGGCAGACAAGAGACCCAGTACTTC. Translated: CASSRGGRQETQYF. Together with reference TRBV14 and TRBJ2-5, the CDR3 gives the full variable domain: EAGVTQFPSHSVIEKGQTVTLRCDPISGHDNLYWYRRVMGKEIKFLLHFVKESKQDESGMPNNRFLAERTGGTYSTLKVQPAELEDSGVYFCASSRGGRQETQYFGPGTRLLVL.

The chain joins TRBV6-4 to TRBJ1-1; D call uncertain. V shed 6 bases and J shed 4 bases, with 15 bases lying between them. The CDR3 runs to 14 residues. From germline, CDR1 is MRHNA and CDR2 SNTAGT. The CDR3 nucleotides are TGTGCCAGCAGCCCGAGGGATAAGGTCACTGAAGCTTTCTTT. Translating it yields CASSPRDKVTEAFF.

The chain is built from TRBV11-2 and TRBJ1-4; the D gene is possibly TRBD1 (5 bases). The V gene's germline CDR1 is SGHAT and CDR2 FQNNGV. This CDR3 contains 18 residues. The V end lost 4 bases, the J end lost 0 bases, and 18 bases lay between the germline ends. CDR3 DNA: TGTGCCAGCAGCTCACTGGGGACTGACCCCTCAACTAATGAAAAACTGTTTTTT. Its translation is CASSSLGTDPSTNEKLFF.

V gene TRBV12-1 combines with J gene TRBJ2-7. TRBV12-1 is termed a pseudogene. This CDR3 is 15 amino acids long. CDR3 bases: TGTGCCAGCAGCTTTGTCCTTTCAACGCCCTACGAGCAGTACTTC. Its translation is CASSFVLSTPYEQYF.

The CDR3 DNA is TGCGCCAGCAGCCAAGATTGGAGGCAGGGGGAAGGCTACACCTTC. This encodes CASSQDWRQGEGYTF. This chain links TRBV4-3 with TRBJ1-2; TRBD1 agrees at 7 bases. Germline V gives CDR1 LGHNA, CDR2 YSLEER. The CDR3 contains 15 residues. The V segment lost 0 bases and the J segment 8 bases; nucleotides outside the gene matches: 9.

The chain has TRBV6-5 and TRBJ2-7; D might be TRBD1 (5 bases). V shed 2 bases and J shed 1 base, with 9 bases lying between them. Per the germline V gene, CDR1 is MNHEY and CDR2 is SVGAGI. The CDR3 loop spans 14 amino acids. CDR3 loop: CASSYQGFSYEQYF. Here the CDR3 DNA reads TGTGCCAGCAGTTACCAGGGCTTTTCCTACGAGCAGTACTTC.

The J gene is TRBJ1-6, the V gene TRBV7-8, with D hard to call. The CDR3 runs 12 residues. The germline V and J ends were trimmed by 1 base and 9 bases, with 4 bases remaining between them. Germline V lookup: CDR1 SGHVS, CDR2 FQNEAQ. The CDR3 nucleotides read TGTGCCAGCAGCTTAGTCGGTTCACCCCTCCACTTT. Encoded protein: CASSLVGSPLHF. Supplemented by reference TRBV7-8 and TRBJ1-6, the full variable domain reads GAGVSQSPRYKVAKRGQDVALRCDPISGHVSLFWYQQALGQGPEFLTYFQNEAQLDKSGLPSDRFFAERPEGSVSTLKIQRTQQEDSAVYLCASSLVGSPLHFGNGTRLTVT.

CDR3 sequence reads: CASSRQGLRGETQYF. CDR3 DNA: TGTGCCAGCAGTCGACAGGGGCTCAGGGGGGAGACCCAGTACTTC. The rearrangement links TRBV6-5 to TRBJ2-5, with TRBD1 identical over 8 bases. The CDR3 length is 15 residues. V was clipped by 5 bases and J by 5 bases; unmatched bases: 10. Germline assignment: CDR1 MNHEY and CDR2 SVGAGI.

V usage is TRBV14 and J usage is TRBJ2-7; no clear D gene. The CDR3 contains 13 residues. V was trimmed by 1 base and J by 4 bases, leaving 8 bases between them. CDR1 is SGHDN and CDR2 is FVKESK in the germline V gene. CDR3 DNA sequence: TGTGCCAGCAGCCAAGCGCTAGTTTACGAGCAGTACTTC. Its translation: CASSQALVYEQYF.

The chain couples TRBV6-5 to TRBJ2-7; 7 nucleotides agree with TRBD1. This CDR3 spans 15 amino acids. Germline V CDR1 and CDR2: MNHEY, SVGAGI. J gave up 5 bases and V 0 bases, and 7 bases lay outside the gene matches. This CDR3 reads CASSYSGDRVNEQYF. The CDR3 nucleotides read TGTGCCAGCAGTTACTCAGGTGACAGGGTTAACGAGCAGTACTTC.

The chain employs TRBV28 and TRBJ1-2; perhaps TRBD1 as D (5 bases). This CDR3 is built from 12 residues. Germline V CDR1 and CDR2: MDHEN, SYDVKM. The V gene lost 4 bases and the J gene lost 8 bases, with 11 bases spanning the gap. The CDR3: CASSSGMRGYTF. The DNA of the CDR3 is TGTGCCAGCAGTTCAGGGATGAGAGGCTACACCTTC.

The rearrangement uses TRBV27 and TRBJ2-2, with D uncertain. Germline V gene data show CDR1 as MNHEY and CDR2 as SMNVEV (reference sequence). This CDR3 spans 16 amino acids. The germline V and J ends were trimmed by 5 bases and 0 bases, with 13 bases remaining between them. CDR3 protein: CASSLTRQANTGELFF. The CDR3 DNA is TGTGCCAGCAGTCTAACTCGGCAGGCGAACACCGGGGAGCTGTTTTTT.

The rearrangement joins TRBV7-2 to TRBJ1-2, with unresolved D. Trimming cost V 0 bases and J 2 bases, with 4 bases left between them. Germline CDR1 is SGHTA and CDR2 is FQGNSA. This CDR3 spans 13 amino acids. DNA of the CDR3: TGTGCCAGCAGCTTAGCAGAGAACTATGGCTACACCTTC. Amino acids: CASSLAENYGYTF. Together with reference TRBV7-2 and TRBJ1-2, the CDR3 gives the full variable domain: GAGVSQSPSNKVTEKGKDVELRCDPISGHTALYWYRQSLGQGLEFLIYFQGNSAPDKSGLPSDRFSAERTGGSVSTLTIQRTQQEDSAVYLCASSLAENYGYTFGSGTRLTVV.

This chain connects TRBV5-1 to TRBJ1-2; 8 bases match TRBD1. The CDR3 contains 13 residues. V gave up 0 bases and J gave up 6 bases; unmatched junction bases: 1. Germline loops: CDR1 SGHRS, CDR2 YFSETQ. The CDR3: CASSLVQGDGYTF. The CDR3 region has the DNA TGCGCCAGCAGCTTGGTACAGGGGGATGGCTACACCTTC. Complete variable domain (other parts from reference TRBV5-1 and TRBJ1-2): KAGVTQTPRYLIKTRGQQVTLSCSPISGHRSVSWYQQTPGQGLQFLFEYFSETQRNKGNFPGRFSGRQFSNSRSEMNVSTLELGDSALYLCASSLVQGDGYTFGSGTRLTVV.

The rearrangement links TRBV4-2 to TRBJ2-1, with a possible D match to TRBD2 (5 bases). CDR3 size: 15 residues. Germline V lookup: CDR1 LGHNA, CDR2 YNFKEQ. Trimming shortened V by 0 bases and J by 6 bases, and 12 bases separated the two germline ends. Here the CDR3 reads CASSQDRGPVNEQFF. CDR3 nucleotides: TGTGCCAGCAGCCAAGACCGGGGTCCTGTCAATGAGCAGTTCTTC.

The rearrangement joins TRBV6-5 to TRBJ1-1; tentative D call: TRBD1 (5 bases). Trimming shortened V by 7 bases and J by 1 base, and 13 bases separated the two germline ends. Per germline, CDR1 MNHEY and CDR2 SVGAGI. The CDR3 contains 14 residues. The CDR3 reads CASTKPGGNTEAFF. CDR3 nucleotides: TGTGCCAGCACCAAACCGGGGGGGAACACTGAAGCTTTCTTT.

The chain uses TRBV30 and TRBJ1-2; perhaps TRBD1 as D (6 bases). V was cut by 8 bases and J by 2 bases, with 18 bases left in between. The CDR3 length is 14 residues. CDR1 and CDR2 from the germline V gene are GTSNPN and SVGIG (reference sequence). CDR3 bases: TGTGCCGGAGACCCAGGGGTGGTAAACTATGGCTACACCTTC. Translating it yields CAGDPGVVNYGYTF. Supplemented by reference TRBV30 and TRBJ1-2, the full variable domain reads SQTIHQWPATLVQPVGSPLSLECTVEGTSNPNLYWYRQAAGRGLQLLFYSVGIGQISSEVPQNLSASRPQDRQFILSSKKLLLSDSGFYLCAGDPGVVNYGYTFGSGTRLTVV.

The chain is built from TRBV6-6 and TRBJ2-5, with 11 bases identical to TRBD2. V dropped 5 bases and J dropped 4; count of bases not matched to a gene: 9. Per the germline V gene, CDR1 is MNHNY and CDR2 is SVGAGI (reference sequence). CDR3 length: 16 residues. The CDR3 loop is CASSPYSGGARETQYF. CDR3 coding DNA: TGTGCCAGCAGTCCCTATAGCGGGGGGGCCCGAGAGACCCAGTACTTC.

In this sample, this clone turned up once. The chain has TRBV7-3 and TRBJ1-1; TRBD1 agrees at 9 bases. Trimming at V came to 8 bases and at J to 7 bases, leaving 8 bases not matched to a gene. The CDR3 has 13 residues. Germline CDR1 is SGHTA and CDR2 is FQGTGA. CDR3 sequence (DNA): TGTGCCAGCGGGCGGGACAGGGACGATGAAGCTTTCTTT. It yields the protein CASGRDRDDEAFF.

J is TRBJ1-5 and V is TRBV10-2, with D uncertain. The CDR3 is 16 amino acids. Germline V gene lookup returns CDR1 WSHSY and CDR2 SAAADI. V was cut by 2 bases and J by 0 bases, with 11 bases left in between. CDR3 protein: CASSERGPASNQPQHF. In DNA, the CDR3 is TGCGCCAGCAGTGAGAGAGGGCCGGCTAGCAATCAGCCCCAGCATTTT.

The rearrangement links TRBV6-5 to TRBJ2-7; 14 nucleotides align to TRBD2. Germline-derived CDR1 and CDR2 are MNHEY and SVGAGI. The V gene end was trimmed by 6 bases and the J gene end by 2 bases; junction bases not matched to a gene: 3. The CDR3 loop spans 15 amino acids. In nucleotides, the CDR3 is TGTGCCAGCAGCTTGACTAGCGGGGGGGCCTACGAGCAGTACTTC. It encodes CASSLTSGGAYEQYF.

The chain links TRBV19 to TRBJ1-5, with D uncertain. The CDR3 has 12 residues. Per germline, CDR1 LNHDA and CDR2 SQIVND (reference sequence). Deletions cut 9 bases from V and 5 bases from J, with 11 bases between. The CDR3 region is CASTTVDQPQHF. The CDR3 coding sequence is TGTGCCAGCACTACGGTCGATCAGCCCCAGCATTTT.

J is TRBJ1-4 and V is TRBV4-1, with 7 bases aligning to TRBD1. The CDR3 runs 16 residues. Looked up from germline, CDR1 is MGHRA and CDR2 is YSYEKL. With V trimmed by 5 bases and J by 5 bases, 11 bases remained unmatched. CDR3 bases: TGCGCCAGCAGCTCACCCCTCGGGACAGACAATGAAAAACTGTTTTTT. It encodes CASSSPLGTDNEKLFF.

V is TRBV4-1 and J is TRBJ1-1, with 8 positions matching TRBD1. V trimming: 5 bases; J trimming: 3 bases; junction bases outside the gene matches: 5. The CDR3 runs 14 residues. From germline, CDR1 is MGHRA and CDR2 YSYEKL. CDR3 bases: TGCGCCAGCAGCGAACAGGGGGGGTACACTGAAGCTTTCTTT. Translating it yields CASSEQGGYTEAFF.

The J gene is TRBJ1-4, the V gene TRBV19; D is unclear. The V end was cut by 7 bases, the J end by 7 bases, with 7 bases between. Germline V lookup: CDR1 LNHDA, CDR2 SQIVND (reference sequence). CDR3 length equals 11 residues. In nucleotides, the CDR3 is TGTGCCAGTAACAAGGGTGAAAAACTGTTTTTT. As protein: CASNKGEKLFF.

This rearrangement joins TRBV18 to TRBJ1-1; D uncertain. The CDR3 sequence is 16 residues long. V was cut by 3 bases and J by 1 base, with 15 bases left in between. Germline-derived CDR1 and CDR2 are KGHSH and LQKENI. CDR3: CASSPYTVGTNTEAFF. In DNA form, the CDR3 reads TGTGCCAGCTCACCTTATACAGTCGGCACGAACACTGAAGCTTTCTTT.